This TCR beta chain was identified during a study of T cells in Graves' hyperthyroidism and ophthalmopathy. The study's findings and limits: Most thyroid clonotypes with frequency above 0.001 were detected in blood. In the analysis, a 13 V-J model separated ophthalmopathy from stable hyperthyroidism.

Disease lasting under 3 months, a NOSPECS grade of at least 4, and a Clinical Activity Score of at least 3 were features of the ophthalmopathy patients. Extraction of PBMCs used roughly 9.3 ml of fresh peripheral blood. The source material, RNA transcripts, was used to amplify TCR beta CDR3 regions. Primed by the HTBI set, a first-round RT-PCR was run on the TCR CDR3. MiXCR, applied by TCRdb to the multiplex PCR reads, yields one record per CDR3 protein. Here the sample spans 640,000 or so distinct CDR3 sequences, approximately 14% being singletons. Ten or more counts support this clonotype. Its target is unknown. The sample taken for sequencing was blood. The receptor's source is a middle-aged woman with Graves' ophthalmopathy.

The CDR3 DNA reads as TGTGCCAGCAGCCAAGATTTGTCAGCGTTGTCCGGGGAGCTGTTTTTT. Residues: CASSQDLSALSGELFF. The chain couples TRBV4-2 to TRBJ2-2; D not resolved. The CDR3 is 16 amino acids. Germline-derived CDR1 and CDR2 are LGHNA and YNFKEQ. Between the trimmed V and J ends, which lost 0 bases and 6 bases, there was a span of 14 bases.